A selection of T cell receptor beta chains follows, all from one sample in a study of blood T cells in healthy people across ages. Each CDR3 protein gets one entry after TCRdb re-called the 5' RACE reads with MiXCR. The sample lists fewer than 700,000 distinct CDR3 sequences; approximately 40% were seen once. Input material: blood. These receptor sequences come from a man older than 75 in good health. Each CDR3 is given with its conserved first and last residue. The D gene is left open where the match is weak. Some rows have no size entry. The others give once, few or many, or a class for an expanded clone.

>TRBJ2-3|.|TRBV2|.
CARGLGTQYF
TGTGCCAGGGGGCTCGGTACGCAGTATTTT
>TRBJ1-2|TRBD1|TRBV27|few
CASSWGQGNGYTF
TGTGCCAGCAGCTGGGGACAGGGGAATGGCTACACCTTC
>TRBJ2-5|TRBD1|TRBV27|few
CASGQGAGETQYF
TGTGCCAGCGGACAGGGGGCTGGCGAGACCCAGTACTTC
>TRBJ2-7|TRBD2|TRBV20-1|.
CSATPLAGGYEQYF
TGCAGTGCTACACCGCTAGCGGGAGGTTACGAGCAGTACTTC
>TRBJ2-1|TRBD2|TRBV6-2/TRBV6-3|few
CASSYSGGRSYNEQFF
TGTGCCAGCAGTTATAGCGGGGGCCGCTCCTACAATGAGCAGTTCTTC
>TRBJ2-7|.|TRBV29-1|many
CSVEEAGEQYF
TGCAGCGTTGAGGAGGCAGGCGAGCAGTACTTC
>TRBJ1-2|.|TRBV10-3|.
CAISESDPGSDGYTF
TGTGCCATCAGTGAGTCGGACCCAGGGAGCGATGGCTACACCTTC
>TRBJ1-2|.|TRBV5-6|.
CASSSLRGRSVYGYTF
TGTGCCAGCAGCTCCCTAAGGGGACGGAGTGTTTATGGCTACACCTTC
>TRBJ2-1|.|TRBV9|.
CASSVGAVHYNEQFF
TGTGCCAGCAGCGTCGGGGCGGTTCACTACAATGAGCAGTTCTTC
>TRBJ2-5|TRBD1|TRBV29-1|.
CSVGGTGDRETQYF
TGCAGCGTGGGAGGGACAGGGGACCGGGAGACCCAGTACTTC
>TRBJ2-1|.|TRBV11-3|.
CASSERGQRRGEQFF
TGCGCCAGCAGCGAGCGGGGACAGAGGAGGGGTGAGCAGTTCTTC
>TRBJ1-5|.|TRBV12-3/TRBV12-4|.
CASSLIQNQPQHF
TGTGCCAGCAGTTTAATACAGAATCAGCCCCAGCATTTT
>TRBJ2-2|.|TRBV29-1|.
CSVERGIRAGELFF
TGCAGCGTTGAAAGGGGGATAAGAGCCGGGGAGCTGTTTTTT
>TRBJ1-5|TRBD1|TRBV15|.
CATSRDLTGTGPNPLSNQPQHF
TGTGCCACCAGCAGAGATCTTACCGGGACAGGGCCTAACCCCCTTAGCAATCAGCCCCAGCATTTT
>TRBJ2-2|.|TRBV6-2/TRBV6-3|.
CASSYSSAGGELFF
TGTGCCAGCAGTTACTCGAGTGCGGGAGGGGAGCTGTTTTTT
>TRBJ2-3|.|TRBV4-3|.
CASSQRTASTDTQYF
TGCGCCAGCAGCCAGCGGACAGCTAGCACAGATACGCAGTATTTT
>TRBJ2-5|.|TRBV20-1|.
CSAEMNREVKETQYF
TGCAGTGCCGAAATGAACAGGGAGGTGAAAGAGACCCAGTACTTC
>TRBJ2-6|.|TRBV28|.
CASRDFGSGANVLSF
.
>TRBJ1-1|.|TRBV3-1|.
CASSQAALFIEANTEAFF
TGTGCCAGCAGCCAAGCGGCCTTGTTTATAGAGGCCAACACTGAAGCTTTCTTT
>TRBJ2-1|TRBD1|TRBV7-8|few
CASSLVAGQGTNEQFF
TGTGCCAGCAGCTTAGTGGCGGGACAGGGTACGAATGAGCAGTTCTTC
>TRBJ2-3|.|TRBV18|.
CASSPSFGGDTQYF
TGTGCCAGCTCACCTTCCTTTGGTGGTGATACGCAGTATTTT
>TRBJ2-5|TRBD2|TRBV12-3/TRBV12-4|.
CASRPGTSAALETQYF
TGTGCCAGCAGACCTGGGACTAGCGCCGCGTTGGAGACCCAGTACTTC
>TRBJ2-1|TRBD2|TRBV6-5|.
CASKLARDNEQFF
TGTGCCAGCAAACTAGCGCGGGACAATGAGCAGTTCTTC
>TRBJ1-6|TRBD1|TRBV29-1|.
CSARTGSTLHF
TGCAGCGCCCGGACAGGGTCAACCCTCCACTTT
>TRBJ2-5|.|TRBV20-1|.
CSADGMWREETQYF
TGCAGTGCTGACGGGATGTGGCGCGAAGAGACCCAGTACTTC
>TRBJ1-6|.|TRBV20-1|.
CSAGRGSYNSPLHF
TGCAGTGCTGGTCGGGGCTCCTATAATTCACCCCTCCACTTT
>TRBJ2-5|TRBD2|TRBV12-5|.
CASGLAQQRDSGEYF
TGTGCTAGTGGTTTGGCCCAGCAGAGAGATAGCGGGGAGTACTTC
>TRBJ2-3|TRBD2|TRBV9|.
CASSPRAGVPDTQYF
TGTGCCAGCAGCCCCCGAGCGGGGGTCCCAGATACGCAGTATTTT
>TRBJ1-1|.|TRBV9|few
CASSVGSNTEAFF
TGTGCCAGCAGCGTAGGATCGAACACTGAAGCTTTCTTT
>TRBJ2-7|.|TRBV24-1|.
CATVKGTNYEQYF
TGTGCCACCGTGAAGGGGACCAACTACGAGCAGTACTTC
>TRBJ1-6|TRBD1|TRBV6-1|.
CASRKQGGGPFGNSPLHF
TGTGCCAGCAGAAAACAGGGGGGCGGCCCCTTTGGGAATTCACCCCTCCACTTT
>TRBJ1-5|TRBD1|TRBV7-8|few
CASSARTGSNQPQHF
TGTGCCAGCAGCGCCCGGACAGGGAGCAATCAGCCCCAGCATTTT
>TRBJ1-5|.|TRBV20-1|.
CSAHVPGQPQHF
TGCAGTGCTCACGTCCCGGGTCAGCCCCAGCATTTT
>TRBJ1-2|.|TRBV15|.
CATSRVVNYGYTF
TGTGCCACCAGCAGAGTCGTAAACTATGGCTACACCTTC
>TRBJ1-1|.|TRBV11-2|.
CASSLVTGSTEAFF
TGTGCCAGCAGCTTAGTCACGGGAAGCACTGAAGCTTTCTTT
>TRBJ2-1|.|TRBV6-5|.
CASSYSADATYNEQFF
TGTGCCAGCAGTTACTCTGCGGACGCTACATACAATGAGCAGTTCTTC
>TRBJ2-3|.|TRBV3-1|.
CASSQVKATQYF
TGTGCCAGCAGCCAAGTAAAAGCTACGCAGTATTTT
>TRBJ2-1|.|TRBV2|.
CASSLGWSEQFF
TGTGCCAGCAGTTTAGGGTGGAGTGAGCAGTTCTTC
>TRBJ2-5|TRBD2|TRBV11-2|few
CASSSGLAGAPGETQYF
TGTGCCAGCAGCTCGGGACTAGCGGGAGCCCCCGGAGAGACCCAGTACTTC
>TRBJ1-4|TRBD1|TRBV15|few
CATSPGTGEEKLFF
TGTGCCACCAGCCCCGGGACAGGGGAAGAAAAACTGTTTTTT
>TRBJ2-4|TRBD1|TRBV18|.
CASSPDRATAKNIQYF
TGTGCCAGCTCTCCTGACAGGGCAACAGCCAAAAACATTCAGTACTTC
>TRBJ2-7|.|TRBV20-1|.
CSARPGTSRDEQYF
TGCAGTGCTAGACCCGGGACATCTAGAGACGAGCAGTACTTC
>TRBJ1-2|.|TRBV6-6|few
CASVLGGENYGYTF
TGTGCCAGTGTTCTTGGGGGGGAAAACTATGGCTACACCTTC
>TRBJ2-7|TRBD2|TRBV20-1|.
CSARAPGGSRYEQYF
TGCAGTGCTAGAGCCCCTGGCGGGAGCCGCTACGAGCAGTACTTC
>TRBJ2-1|.|TRBV7-2|.
CASRPARAEQFF
TGTGCCAGCAGACCAGCTAGGGCTGAGCAGTTCTTC
>TRBJ2-5|.|TRBV20-1|few
CSATLGQSRETQYF
TGCAGTGCAACGCTGGGACAATCCCGGGAGACCCAGTACTTC
>TRBJ2-1|.|TRBV11-2|few
CASSPQRGGPHEQFF
TGTGCCAGCAGCCCCCAGAGGGGGGGCCCCCATGAGCAGTTCTTC